A selection of T cell receptor beta chains follows, all from one sample in a study of T cells in Graves' hyperthyroidism and ophthalmopathy. Each CDR3 protein gets one entry after TCRdb re-called the multiplex PCR reads with MiXCR. Here the sample spans 560,000 or so distinct CDR3 sequences, approximately 20% being singletons. The sequenced material came from blood. The receptors were gathered from a man in his forties with Graves' ophthalmopathy. Each CDR3 is given with its conserved first and last residue. The order of the fields is D gene, V gene, CDR3 protein. The D gene is left open where the match is weak.

-,TRBV27,CASSLYGGNQPQHF
TRBD2,TRBV7-3,CASSPAGLAADTQYF
-,TRBV6-1,CASSEQGVSNQPQHF
TRBD1,TRBV7-2,CASSFGTGGRQPQHF
TRBD1,TRBV5-1,CASSRTGDNEQYF
TRBD2,TRBV12-3/TRBV12-4,CASRGLAGGQGTDTQYF
TRBD2,TRBV5-1,CASSLTGEGYNEQFF
-,TRBV28,CASSIDRRNTGELFF
-,TRBV5-1,CASSLNTVLGEQYF
-,TRBV6-2/TRBV6-3,CASSFPVGAYSYEQYF
-,TRBV6-5,CASSSDSQETQYF
-,TRBV7-9,CASSINRVDEQFF
-,TRBV4-1,CASSPPLGERSPLHF
-,TRBV9,CASSPAGFYEQYF
-,TRBV24-1,CATSGGTYNEQFF
-,TRBV29-1,CSASRWGSTNEQYF
-,TRBV11-2,CASSLESGYSYNEQFF
-,TRBV6-1,CASNVRPGHHEQYF
-,TRBV6-1,CASKAGTEAFF
TRBD2,TRBV20-1,CSRPSGRGETQYF
-,TRBV6-2/TRBV6-3,CASRLDTGLHQPQHF
TRBD2,TRBV28,CASSSHAAGYNEQFF
-,TRBV6-1,CASRIRGYGTEAFF
-,TRBV2,CATRSGRKTTDTQYF
TRBD2,TRBV4-1,CASSPQTGGGTYEQYF
-,TRBV6-5,CASSYFRTDVEAFF
TRBD1,TRBV6-1,CASTARKTGGYGYTF
TRBD1,TRBV28,CASTVKQTGVAGYTF
-,TRBV2,CASSGGGPNQPQHF
TRBD1,TRBV19,CASGPRGLNSGNTIYF
-,TRBV5-1,CASSLEPLDNKQYF
-,TRBV25-1,CASHSSGNTIYF
TRBD2,TRBV9,CASSVASGGGQETQYF
-,TRBV29-1,CSVEEGMSYDGYTF
-,TRBV18,CASSPMMNTEAFF
-,TRBV28,CASSLVGPGTTTNEKLFF
-,TRBV15,CATSRLEGRGTDTQYF
-,TRBV27,CASSPLDDYEQYF
-,TRBV7-2,CASSRFFSGISYEQYF
TRBD2,TRBV11-2,CASSMAGGQETQYF
-,TRBV6-5,CASSYEQGGRGYTF
-,TRBV9,CASSVVDGNTIYF
TRBD1,TRBV20-1,CSARWGQGNTEAFF
TRBD1,TRBV5-6,CASSFRGYNEQFF
-,TRBV2,CASSEKGLGETQYF
TRBD2,TRBV5-1,CASSHGLAGGFYNEQFF
TRBD1,TRBV7-2,CASSPAIDRVNTEAFF
TRBD2,TRBV3-1,CASSQDIAGAYNEQFF
TRBD1,TRBV30,CAWSVPGGYEQYF
TRBD1,TRBV12-3/TRBV12-4,CASSRFQGGANEKLFF
TRBD2,TRBV11-2,CASSLDSGISNEQFF
-,TRBV4-2,CASSSPQGYAQYF
-,TRBV2,CASLGRQSSYEQYF